This passage covers 19 T cell receptor beta chains from one sample sequenced in a study of cytomegalovirus exposure and HLA in healthy donors. Here immunoSEQ multiplex PCR was the method, and the copy in TCRdb shows in-frame clones only, minus some. This table has 100,000 to 150,000 clones, 75% to 90% appearing once. The sample comprised PBMCs. Receptors originate from a woman aged 18-29 years in good health and CMV-seronegative.

The CDR3 loop reads CATSRVAGQETQYF. The CDR3 DNA sequence: TGTGCCACCAGCAGGGTAGCGGGGCAAGAGACCCAGTACTTC. The chain uses TRBV15 and TRBJ2-5, with 8 bases lining up with TRBD2. The junction had 2 bases not matched to a gene; V was cut back by 3 bases and J by 2 bases. The CDR3 is 14 amino acids. CDR1 is LNHNV, CDR2 YYDKDF, per germline (reference sequence).

This chain uses TRBV2 with TRBJ1-5; D not resolved. Germline V gives CDR1 SNHLY, CDR2 FYNNEI. Trimming took 3 bases from V and 4 from J, leaving 7 bases between them. The CDR3 consists of 13 residues. CDR3 nucleotides: TGTGCCAGCAGTGACGACTCAAATCAGCCCCAGCATTTT. Translated: CASSDDSNQPQHF.

The chain couples TRBV4-1 to TRBJ2-7; 13 bases fit TRBD2. V was pared by 4 bases and J by 5 bases, with 2 bases of the junction left unmatched. Germline V gene data show CDR1 as MGHRA and CDR2 as YSYEKL. CDR3 length equals 14 residues. Here the CDR3 reads CASSRGLAGHEQYF. CDR3 DNA: TGCGCCAGCAGCCGGGGACTAGCGGGACACGAGCAGTACTTC.

The J gene is TRBJ2-3, the V gene TRBV4-1; D perhaps matches TRBD2 (6 bases). Trimming pared 0 bases from V and 6 bases from J, leaving 13 bases between. CDR3 length: 15 residues. CDR1 is MGHRA, CDR2 YSYEKL, per germline. CDR3 coding DNA: TGCGCCAGCAGCCAAGAAGGCGTCCGGGGGGATACGCAGTATTTT. Its translation: CASSQEGVRGDTQYF.

This chain joins TRBV4-1 and TRBJ2-7; 15 nucleotides agree with TRBD2. In germline, CDR1 is MGHRA, CDR2 YSYEKL. Trimming at V came to 0 bases and at J to 4 bases, leaving 1 base not matched to a gene. The CDR3 is made up of 16 amino acids. This chain's CDR3 is CASSQDGTSGGYEQYF. The CDR3 region has the DNA TGCGCCAGCAGCCAAGACGGGACTAGCGGGGGGTACGAGCAGTACTTC.

This sequence joins TRBV27 and TRBJ2-2; 10 bases line up with TRBD1. The V and J ends lost 0 bases and 0 bases, in that order; junction bases with no gene match: 10. The CDR3 runs 20 residues. The V gene's germline CDR1 is MNHEY and CDR2 SMNVEV (reference sequence). DNA for the CDR3: TGTGCCAGCAGTTTATCTGCGCGGGTAGGGACAGGGGCGAACACCGGGGAGCTGTTTTTT. Its translation: CASSLSARVGTGANTGELFF.

The genes are TRBV9 and TRBJ2-2, with D unresolved. Trimming pared 0 bases from V and 10 bases from J, leaving 10 bases between. Germline V gene data show CDR1 as SGDLS and CDR2 as YYNGEE. This CDR3 contains 13 residues. CDR3 bases: TGTGCCAGCAGCGTAGCTGGGCCCGCGGAGCTGTTTTTT. Translating it yields CASSVAGPAELFF.

J is TRBJ1-2 and V is TRBV5-4; TRBD1 agrees at 9 bases. This CDR3 has 15 amino acids. The V segment lost 3 bases and the J segment 4 bases; nucleotides outside the gene matches: 7. Germline values: CDR1 SGHNT, CDR2 YYREEE (reference sequence). The DNA of the CDR3 is TGTGCCAGCAGCTCCCTCCGGGACAGGGCCTATGGCTACACCTTC. It is translated as CASSSLRDRAYGYTF.

This clone has a single count. The chain joins TRBV30 to TRBJ1-3; TRBD1 matches 7 bases. The CDR3 loop spans 15 amino acids. Germline-derived CDR1 and CDR2 are GTSNPN and SVGIG (reference sequence). V gave up 3 bases and J gave up 0 bases; unmatched junction bases: 5. Here the CDR3 reads CAWRTGQSSGNTIYF. Written as DNA, the CDR3 is TGTGCCTGGAGGACAGGGCAGAGCTCTGGAAACACCATATATTTT. Combining the CDR3 with reference TRBV30 and TRBJ1-3 gives the whole variable domain SQTIHQWPATLVQPVGSPLSLECTVEGTSNPNLYWYRQAAGRGLQLLFYSVGIGQISSEVPQNLSASRPQDRQFILSSKKLLLSDSGFYLCAWRTGQSSGNTIYFGEGSWLTVV.

The rearrangement joins TRBV6-1 to TRBJ1-5, with D possibly being TRBD1 (6 bases). The length of the CDR3 is 17 residues. Trimming left V 0 bases short and J 3 bases short, with 15 bases between. Germline CDR1 reads MNHNS; CDR2 reads SASEGT. CDR3 coding DNA: TGTGCCAGCAGTGAAGCCCCACTAGGACAGTACAATCAGCCCCAGCATTTT. This codes for CASSEAPLGQYNQPQHF.

This clone was counted only a few times. The rearrangement joins TRBV7-9 to TRBJ2-2; D is possibly TRBD1 (5 bases). The CDR3 has 13 residues. Germline V lookup: CDR1 SEHNR, CDR2 FQNEAQ (reference sequence). V was shortened by 10 bases and J by 1 base, with 10 bases between the two germline ends. The CDR3 sequence: CAIQQENTGELFF. CDR3 DNA sequence: TGTGCCATCCAACAGGAGAACACCGGGGAGCTGTTTTTT.

The rearrangement links TRBV7-2 to TRBJ2-2; 10 bases agree with TRBD2. Per germline, CDR1 SGHTA and CDR2 FQGNSA. The CDR3 loop spans 16 amino acids. Trimming cost V 4 bases and J 2 bases; bases outside gene matches: 4. The CDR3 loop is CASSSGLAVNTGELFF. CDR3 bases: TGTGCCAGCAGCTCTGGACTAGCGGTCAACACCGGGGAGCTGTTTTTT.

The chain uses TRBV10-1 and TRBJ2-7; TRBD1 agrees at 7 bases. CDR3 length: 13 residues. V shed 5 bases, J shed 3 bases, and the junction held 4 bases outside the gene matches. Per germline, CDR1 WNHNN and CDR2 SYGVQD (reference sequence). The CDR3 coding sequence is TGCGCCAGCAGTATCGACAGGGACTACGAGCAGTACTTC. Its translation is CASSIDRDYEQYF.

CDR3 DNA: TGTGCCAGCAGTGCAGGGACTAACACCGGGGAGCTGTTTTTT. It codes for CASSAGTNTGELFF. This sequence joins TRBV27 and TRBJ2-2, with TRBD2 as a possible D gene (6 bases). The CDR3 sequence is 14 residues long. Germline V gene sequence: CDR1 MNHEY, CDR2 SMNVEV (reference sequence). Trimming left V 5 bases short and J 2 bases short, with 9 bases between.

The chain is built from TRBV19 and TRBJ2-3; TRBD2 aligns across 7 bases. Germline CDR1 and CDR2: LNHDA and SQIVND (reference sequence). V lost 4 bases and J lost 7; bases outside the gene matches: 8. CDR3 length equals 14 residues. The CDR3 reads CASSSGGSFYTQYF. The CDR3 DNA reads TGTGCCAGTAGTAGCGGCGGGAGCTTTTATACGCAGTATTTT. Full variable domain (missing parts from reference TRBV19 and TRBJ2-3): DGGITQSPKYLFRKEGQNVTLSCEQNLNHDAMYWYRQDPGQGLRLIYYSQIVNDFQKGDIAEGYSVSREKKESFPLTVTSAQKNPTAFYLCASSSGGSFYTQYFGPGTRLTVL.

The chain is built from TRBV14 and TRBJ1-4, with a weak D call TRBD1 (5 bases). This CDR3 is built from 13 residues. Looked up from germline, CDR1 is SGHDN and CDR2 is FVKESK. With 4 bases removed from V and 7 bases from J, the gap between germline ends came to 10 bases. The CDR3 protein is CASSPSGGEKLFF. DNA of the CDR3: TGTGCCAGCAGCCCATCCGGGGGTGAAAAACTGTTTTTT.

This clone came up once. The chain recombines TRBV11-3 with TRBJ2-7; TRBD2 agrees at 9 bases. The CDR3 is 16 amino acids. J was trimmed by 3 bases and V by 2 bases; bases with no gene match: 8. Germline lookup yields CDR1 SGHNT and CDR2 YENEEA. The CDR3 DNA sequence: TGTGCCAGCAGCTTAAGGGGGGTAGCGGGAGTCTACGAGCAGTACTTC. It specifies CASSLRGVAGVYEQYF.

J is TRBJ2-3 and V is TRBV7-8; TRBD1 matches 10 bases. Germline V CDR1 and CDR2: SGHVS, FQNEAQ. The J segment lost 1 base and the V segment lost 5 bases, leaving 9 bases of the junction unmatched. The length of the CDR3 is 17 residues. The CDR3: CASSTGDRGSGTDTQYF. CDR3 nucleotides: TGTGCCAGCAGCACCGGGGACAGGGGAAGTGGCACAGATACGCAGTATTTT.

The chain joins TRBV21-1 to TRBJ2-3; the table's D call, TRBD2, was not checked against the DNA. TRBV21-1 corresponds to a pseudogene. CDR3 size: 17 residues. CDR3 nucleotides: TGTGCCAGCAGCAAAGTTGGCGGGAGGGCCTGGACAGATACGCAGTATTTT. Protein sequence: CASSKVGGRAWTDTQYF.